This T cell receptor beta chain originates from a study of blood T cell repertoires in COVID-19. In the study overall: Samples of COVID-19 (acute and convalescent) were obtained from the United States, Italy and Spain. T cells, B-cell-depleted T cells, or PBMCs supplied cDNA or gDNA.

CDR3 length: 14 residues. With V trimmed by 4 bases and J by 6 bases, 4 bases remained unmatched. Germline CDR1 KGHDR, CDR2 SFDVKD. In the original analysis: Estimated nucleated cell counts came from reference gene primer amplification. TCRdb keeps only in-frame clones here, not all; method: immunoSEQ multiplex PCR. V, J and clone size are taken as reported in that table, and D and trimming were inferred from the DNA itself. Of roughly 290,000 clones listed, 89% are singletons. J is TRBJ1-4 and V is TRBV24-1, with TRBD1 identical over 7 bases. The sequenced sample was peripheral blood. The receptor's source is a woman aged 55 to 70 with acute or convalescent COVID-19. The CDR3 protein is CATSDPRGDEKLFF. Written as DNA, the CDR3 is TGTGCCACCAGTGACCCCAGGGGGGATGAAAAACTGTTTTTT.